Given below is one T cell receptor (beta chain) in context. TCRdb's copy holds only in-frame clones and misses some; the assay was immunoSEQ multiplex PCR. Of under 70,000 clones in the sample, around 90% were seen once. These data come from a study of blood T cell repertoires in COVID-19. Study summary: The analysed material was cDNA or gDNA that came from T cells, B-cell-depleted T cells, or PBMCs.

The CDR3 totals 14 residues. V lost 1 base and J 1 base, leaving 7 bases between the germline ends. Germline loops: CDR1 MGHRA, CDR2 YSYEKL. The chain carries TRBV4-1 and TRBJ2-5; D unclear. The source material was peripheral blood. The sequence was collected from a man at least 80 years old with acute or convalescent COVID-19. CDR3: CASSQGSSQETQYF. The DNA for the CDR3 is TGCGCCAGCAGCCAAGGTAGCAGCCAAGAGACCCAGTACTTC.